The T cell receptor (beta chain) under discussion was sequenced for a study of blood T cell repertoires in COVID-19. Study summary: Spain, Italy and the United States supplied samples that represented acute and convalescent COVID-19. PBMCs, B-cell-depleted T cells, or T cells were the source of the cDNA or gDNA that made up the material.

This clone showed up just once. Symptom resolution, clearance, or two negative PCRs marked the recovered donors of Cohort 3. In the original analysis: How many nucleated cells were present was estimated from reference gene primer amplification. Sequencing used immunoSEQ multiplex PCR; TCRdb keeps in-frame clones, though not all of them. The V and J calls and the clone size are those of that table, but D and trimming were determined from the DNA. Seen here are 400,000 to 500,000 clones, 70% to 90% observed once, and the top ten hold roughly 1.9%. The CDR3 length is 13 residues. V lost 6 bases and J lost 5; bases outside the gene matches: 6. Germline V gene sequence: CDR1 MNHEY, CDR2 SMNVEV (reference sequence).

The sequenced sample consisted of PBMCs or T cells enriched from blood (not recorded which). This chain uses TRBV27 with TRBJ1-2; TRBD1 agrees at 7 bases. The receptor's source is a woman between 35 and 50 years old who had recovered from COVID-19. The CDR3 DNA follows: TGTGCCAGCAGCCAGGGACAGCTTTATGGCTACACCTTC. The encoded protein is CASSQGQLYGYTF.